This is a list of T cell receptor beta chains from one sample in a study of T cell responses to AZD1222 COVID-19 vaccine. Libraries were prepared by immunoSEQ multiplex PCR; TCRdb keeps only in-frame clonotypes and omits some of them. Of 140,000 to 150,000 clones listed, over 75% are singletons. The sample here was peripheral blood, taken on day 0 of AZD1222 vaccination. The receptors were sampled from an adult in good health. The CDR3 runs from the conserved cysteine through the conserved F or W. A D gene is named only where the DNA matches it firmly. Clone size appears in some rows only: once, few, many, or a class for an expanded clone.

J gene	V gene	D gene	clone size	CDR3 DNA	CDR3 protein
TRBJ2-7	TRBV5-1	TRBD2	-	TGCGCCAGCAGCCAAGGGACTAGCAATTTGAGGTACGAGCAGTACTTC	CASSQGTSNLRYEQYF
TRBJ2-1	TRBV30	-	-	TGTGCCTGGAGTGACGGGCCCTACAATGAGCAGTTCTTC	CAWSDGPYNEQFF
TRBJ2-1	TRBV27	TRBD2	-	TGTGCCAGCGTAGAGGATGGCGGGAGGCGGGGCAATGAGCAGTTCTTC	CASVEDGGRRGNEQFF
TRBJ2-7	TRBV5-1	TRBD1	-	TGCGCCAGCAGCTTTACAGGGGGGACCTACGAGCAGTACTTC	CASSFTGGTYEQYF
TRBJ1-1	TRBV28	-	-	TGTGCCAGCAGTTTAGACGGTTTTAACACTGAAGCTTTCTTT	CASSLDGFNTEAFF
TRBJ1-6	TRBV2	-	-	TGTGCCAGCAGTGAAAGGCAGGAACGGAATAATTCACCCCTCCACTTT	CASSERQERNNSPLHF
TRBJ1-4	TRBV28	-	-	TGTGCCAGCAGTTTTTCGGGACGGCCAACTAATGAAAAACTGTTTTTT	CASSFSGRPTNEKLFF
TRBJ1-1	TRBV19	-	-	TGTGCCAGTAGTACAAGGGGACTAGAGGACACTGAAGCTTTCTTT	CASSTRGLEDTEAFF
TRBJ2-3	TRBV30	TRBD2	-	TGTGCCTGGAGGACTAGCGGGAAGTCAGATACGCAGTATTTT	CAWRTSGKSDTQYF
TRBJ2-6	TRBV2	-	-	TGTGCCAGCAGTTACAGGGCTGGGGCCAACGTCCTGACTTTC	CASSYRAGANVLTF
TRBJ2-5	TRBV3-1/TRBV3-2	-	once	TGTGCCAGCAGCCCCGAGGCGGGGAGCCAAGAGACCCAGTACTTC	CASSPEAGSQETQYF
TRBJ1-1	TRBV12-3/TRBV12-4	-	-	TGTGCCAGCAGTTTTACCGCGGAGGCTTTCTTT	CASSFTAEAFF
TRBJ1-2	TRBV2	-	-	TGTGCCAGCAGTGACGGTCCGGGGGCCCTTTACTATGGCTACACCTTC	CASSDGPGALYYGYTF
TRBJ2-2	TRBV18	-	-	TGTGCCAGCTCACCGAGAAACAACGGGGAGCTGTTTTTT	CASSPRNNGELFF
TRBJ1-5	TRBV2	-	-	TGTGCCAGCAGTGAGGACACCGGGCAGCCCCAGCATTTT	CASSEDTGQPQHF
TRBJ1-2	TRBV2	-	-	TGTGCCAGCAGTGAACTCAGAGGGGGCTATGGCTACACCTTC	CASSELRGGYGYTF
TRBJ1-6	TRBV10-3	-	-	TGTGCCAGTCGGCCGGGCGATTTCTATAATTCACCCCTCCACTTT	CASRPGDFYNSPLHF
TRBJ1-2	TRBV4-1	TRBD1	-	TGCGCCAGCAGCCAAGATCTGGGGACAGGGGCGATGAACTACTATGGCTACACCTTC	CASSQDLGTGAMNYYGYTF
TRBJ2-7	TRBV27	TRBD1	-	TGTGCCAGCAGTCCCACCGGGACAGGGTTTTACGAGCAGTACTTC	CASSPTGTGFYEQYF
TRBJ1-5	TRBV19	-	once	TGTGCCAGTAGCGGTGGCTGGGGCAATCAGCCCCAGCATTTT	CASSGGWGNQPQHF
TRBJ2-5	TRBV18	-	few	TGTGCCAGCTCACCACCGAGCTCTGAGACCCAGTACTTC	CASSPPSSETQYF
TRBJ2-1	TRBV10-1	TRBD2	-	TGCGCCAGCAGTGCCAAGCGGGGGGCCGATGAGCAGTTCTTC	CASSAKRGADEQFF
TRBJ1-5	TRBV6-5	TRBD1	-	TGTGCCAGCAACCTCGGGACAGAGAATCAGCCCCAGCATTTT	CASNLGTENQPQHF
TRBJ1-6	TRBV19	-	-	TGTGCCAGTAAAGCGGATGTAAGATCACCCCTCCACTTT	CASKADVRSPLHF
TRBJ2-3	TRBV4-1	TRBD2	-	TGCGCCAGCAGCGCTCCCGGGGGGGTGAGCACAGATACGCAGTATTTT	CASSAPGGVSTDTQYF
TRBJ2-3	TRBV28	-	-	TGTGCCAGCAGTTTAACCACAGATACGCAGTATTTT	CASSLTTDTQYF
TRBJ1-5	TRBV5-8	TRBD1	-	TGTGCCAGCAGCTACGGGACAGGTTCAAGGCCCCAGCATTTT	CASSYGTGSRPQHF
TRBJ1-6	TRBV28	-	-	TGTGCCAGCACCAAAGGGACTCGATTGTCACCCCTCCACTTT	CASTKGTRLSPLHF
TRBJ1-6	TRBV28	-	-	TGTGCCAGCCGCTACGCCCGGTCAGGGAATAATTCACCCCTCCACTTT	CASRYARSGNNSPLHF
TRBJ1-1	TRBV6-2/TRBV6-3	-	-	TGTGCCAGCAGTGATGGACGTGGGGCGGCCGTTGTTGGAGCTTTCTTT	CASSDGRGAAVVGAFF
TRBJ1-2	TRBV2	TRBD1	-	TGTGCCAGCAGTGAGGACAGGCGCTATGGCTACACCTTC	CASSEDRRYGYTF
TRBJ2-5	TRBV30	-	-	TGTGCCTGGAGTGTACTCGCGAACCAAGAGACCCAGTACTTC	CAWSVLANQETQYF
TRBJ2-7	TRBV27	TRBD2	-	TGTGCCAGCACCCAAGGGAGGGGTAACCGCGAGCAGTACTTC	CASTQGRGNREQYF
TRBJ1-2	TRBV4-1	-	-	TGCGCCAGCAGCCAAGACAGAGGAGGCTATGGCTACACCTTC	CASSQDRGGYGYTF
TRBJ1-1	TRBV14	-	-	TGTGCCAGCAGCCAAGGGGGACTTAGAGCAGAAGCTTTCTTT	CASSQGGLRAEAFF
TRBJ2-1	TRBV2	-	-	TGTGCCAGCTCCACCCTGGTCGACAATGAGCAGTTCTTC	CASSTLVDNEQFF
TRBJ2-3	TRBV7-2	-	-	TGTGCCAGCAGCTTAATAACCGGGACCCCAGGGGCGACGCAGTATTTT	CASSLITGTPGATQYF
TRBJ1-1	TRBV3-1/TRBV3-2	-	-	TGTGCCAGCAGCCAAGTTAGATGGGGAGTTTGGACTGAAGCTTTCTTT	CASSQVRWGVWTEAFF
TRBJ1-5	TRBV6-5	TRBD1	-	TGTGCCAGCGGTCTAGGACAGGGTTGGAATCAGCCCCAGCATTTT	CASGLGQGWNQPQHF
TRBJ2-7	TRBV12-3/TRBV12-4	-	-	TGTGCCAGCAGGAATTCTCTGACATTACGGCAGTACTTC	CASRNSLTLRQYF
TRBJ2-2	TRBV5-6	-	-	TGTGCCAGCAGCTTGACCCAGTCCACCGGGGAGCTGTTTTTT	CASSLTQSTGELFF
TRBJ2-4	TRBV4-1	-	-	TGCGCCAGCAGCCAAGGTCTGCAGGGCAAAAACATTCAGTACTTC	CASSQGLQGKNIQYF
TRBJ2-1	TRBV6-5	TRBD2	-	TGTGCCAGCAGTAGCGGGAGATTGTCAAATGAGCAGTTCTTC	CASSSGRLSNEQFF
TRBJ2-1	TRBV15	TRBD1	-	TGTGCCACCGGCATCGGACAGGGGGATTTCTTC	CATGIGQGDFF
TRBJ1-1	TRBV10-2	-	-	TGCGCCAGCAGTGAGGCTCGGGAGAACACTGAAGCTTTCTTT	CASSEARENTEAFF
TRBJ2-6	TRBV19	-	-	TGTGCCAGTAGTAAGAAAGGATCTGGGGCCAACGTCCTGACTTTC	CASSKKGSGANVLTF
TRBJ2-5	TRBV30	-	-	TGTGCCTGGGAACCGGTGGGGGTGGGAGAGACCCAGTACTTC	CAWEPVGVGETQYF
TRBJ1-2	TRBV5-8	-	-	TGTGCCAGCAGCTTAAGAGCCGGGAAAAACTATGGCTACACCTTC	CASSLRAGKNYGYTF
TRBJ1-3	TRBV15	-	-	TGTGCCACCAGCAGGCCATTTCAACCAGTTTCTGGAAACACCATATATTTT	CATSRPFQPVSGNTIYF
TRBJ2-1	TRBV27	-	-	TGTGCCAGCAGTTCTCTGGGAAGGACAGCTATTAATGAGCAGTTCTTC	CASSSLGRTAINEQFF
TRBJ2-3	TRBV5-1	-	-	TGCGCCAGCAGCTTGGGTAGCGGCACAGATACGCAGTATTTT	CASSLGSGTDTQYF
TRBJ1-5	TRBV28	-	-	TGTGCCAGCAGTTGGGAGGGAAAGGGCAATCAGCCCCAGCATTTT	CASSWEGKGNQPQHF
TRBJ1-5	TRBV3-1/TRBV3-2	-	-	TGTGCCAGCAGCAAACAGGGTAATCAGCCCCAGCATTTT	CASSKQGNQPQHF
TRBJ2-5	TRBV9	TRBD2	-	TGTGCCAGCAGCGTAGCCCCCCGCGGGGGTGCCCAAGAGACCCAGTACTTC	CASSVAPRGGAQETQYF
TRBJ1-2	TRBV6-4	TRBD1	-	TGTGCCAGAGGGAAGGGCCGGGACAGAAATACGGAGGGCTACACCTTC	CARGKGRDRNTEGYTF
TRBJ2-2	TRBV18	-	-	TGTGCCAGCTCACTCGCACAGGGCCATTCACCCGGGGAGCTGTTTTTT	CASSLAQGHSPGELFF
TRBJ1-1	TRBV9	-	-	TGTGCCAGCAGCTTCGCAGGGATTAGGAACACTGAAGCTTTCTTT	CASSFAGIRNTEAFF
TRBJ2-5	TRBV6-6	TRBD1	-	TGTGCCAGCAGGGGACAGGGAGACCAAGAGACCCAGTACTTC	CASRGQGDQETQYF
TRBJ1-3	TRBV16	-	-	TGTGCCAGCAACGAAGGACCCGGAAACACCATATATTTT	CASNEGPGNTIYF